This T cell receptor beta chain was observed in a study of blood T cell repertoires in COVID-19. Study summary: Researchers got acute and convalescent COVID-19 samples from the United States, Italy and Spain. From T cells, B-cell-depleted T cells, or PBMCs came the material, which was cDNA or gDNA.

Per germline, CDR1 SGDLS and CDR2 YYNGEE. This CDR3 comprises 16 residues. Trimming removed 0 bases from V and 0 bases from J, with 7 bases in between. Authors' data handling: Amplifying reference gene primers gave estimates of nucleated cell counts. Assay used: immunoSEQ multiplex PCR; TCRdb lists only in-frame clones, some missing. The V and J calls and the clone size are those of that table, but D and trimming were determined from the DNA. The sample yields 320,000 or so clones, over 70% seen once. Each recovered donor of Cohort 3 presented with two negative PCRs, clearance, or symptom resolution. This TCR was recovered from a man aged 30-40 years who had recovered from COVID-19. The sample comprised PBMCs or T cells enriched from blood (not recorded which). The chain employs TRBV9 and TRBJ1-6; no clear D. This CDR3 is CASSVGGSSYNSPLHF. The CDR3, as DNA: TGTGCCAGCAGCGTAGGAGGGAGCTCCTATAATTCACCCCTCCACTTT.